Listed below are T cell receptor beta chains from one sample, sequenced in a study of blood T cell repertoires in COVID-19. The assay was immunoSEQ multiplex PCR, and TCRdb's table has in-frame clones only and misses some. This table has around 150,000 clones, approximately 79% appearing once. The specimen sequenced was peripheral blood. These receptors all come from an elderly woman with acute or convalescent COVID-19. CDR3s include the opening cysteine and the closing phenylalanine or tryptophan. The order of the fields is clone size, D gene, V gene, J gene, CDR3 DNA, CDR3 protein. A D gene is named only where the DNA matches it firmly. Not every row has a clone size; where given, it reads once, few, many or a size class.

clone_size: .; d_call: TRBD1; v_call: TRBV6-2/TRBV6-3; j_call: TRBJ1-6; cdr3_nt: TGTGCCAGCACCCCCAGGGGGCGAAATTCACCCCTCCACTTT; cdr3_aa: CASTPRGRNSPLHF
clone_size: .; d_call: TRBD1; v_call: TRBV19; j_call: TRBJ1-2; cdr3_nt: TGTGCCAGTAGTATATCCGGGACAGCTAACTATGGCTACACCTTC; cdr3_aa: CASSISGTANYGYTF
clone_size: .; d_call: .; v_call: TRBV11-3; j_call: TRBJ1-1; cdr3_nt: TGTGCCAGCAGCTTGTCGGGGACTGAAGCTTTCTTT; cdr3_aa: CASSLSGTEAFF
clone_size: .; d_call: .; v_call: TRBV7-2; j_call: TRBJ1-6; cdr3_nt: TGTGCCAGCAGCTCCCAGGGAGGCGCGAATAATTCACCCCTCCACTTT; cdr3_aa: CASSSQGGANNSPLHF
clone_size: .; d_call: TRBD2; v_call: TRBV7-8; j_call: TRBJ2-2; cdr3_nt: TGTGCCAGCAGCTTGGGACTAGCGGGGGCCGGGGAGCTGTTTTTT; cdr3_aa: CASSLGLAGAGELFF
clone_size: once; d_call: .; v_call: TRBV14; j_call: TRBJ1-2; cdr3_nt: TGTGCCAGCAGCCCCAACTTGGGGGCAGCCTTATATGGCTACACCTTC; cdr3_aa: CASSPNLGAALYGYTF
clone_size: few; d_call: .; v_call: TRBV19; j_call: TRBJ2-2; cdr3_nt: TGTGCCACTAGGCGGACAGACCTTGCGAACACCGGGGAGCTGTTTTTT; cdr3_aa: CATRRTDLANTGELFF
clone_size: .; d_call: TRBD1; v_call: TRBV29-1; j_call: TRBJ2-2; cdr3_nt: TGCAGCGTTGCACAGGGGGCCGTTTCGACCGGGGAGCTGTTTTTT; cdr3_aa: CSVAQGAVSTGELFF
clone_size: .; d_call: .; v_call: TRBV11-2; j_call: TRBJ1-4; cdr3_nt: TGTGCCAGCAGCACGCAACTAACAACTAATGAAAAACTGTTTTTT; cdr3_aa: CASSTQLTTNEKLFF
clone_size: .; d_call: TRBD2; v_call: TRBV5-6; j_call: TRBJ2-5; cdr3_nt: TGTGCCAGCAGCTCAGCGGGACTAGGGTTGGAGACCCAGTACTTC; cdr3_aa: CASSSAGLGLETQYF
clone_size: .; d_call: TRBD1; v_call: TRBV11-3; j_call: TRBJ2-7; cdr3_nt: TGTGCCAGCAGCTTATCGGGTGGGACAGGGAGGAACGAGCAGTACTTC; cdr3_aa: CASSLSGGTGRNEQYF
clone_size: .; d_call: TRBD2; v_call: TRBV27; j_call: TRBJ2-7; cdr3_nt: TGTGCCAGCGGGACTAGCGGGAGATACGAGCAGTACTTC; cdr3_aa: CASGTSGRYEQYF
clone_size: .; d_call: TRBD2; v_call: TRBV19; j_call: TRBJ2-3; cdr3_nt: TGTGCCAGTAGGACTAGCGGGAGGAGATGGAGAGGAGATACGCAGTATTTT; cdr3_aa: CASRTSGRRWRGDTQYF
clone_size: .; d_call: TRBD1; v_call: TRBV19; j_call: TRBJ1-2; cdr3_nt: TGTGCCAGTAGTCCGCGGACAGGGAATGGCTACACCTTC; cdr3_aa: CASSPRTGNGYTF
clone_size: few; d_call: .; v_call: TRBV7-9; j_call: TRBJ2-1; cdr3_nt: TGTGCCAGCAGCTTAATTTTGGGACTCCACAATGAGCAGTTCTTC; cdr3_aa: CASSLILGLHNEQFF
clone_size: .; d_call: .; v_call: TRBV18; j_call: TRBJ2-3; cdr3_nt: TGTGCCAGCTCACCATATCCAGCGGGCACAGATACGCAGTATTTT; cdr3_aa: CASSPYPAGTDTQYF
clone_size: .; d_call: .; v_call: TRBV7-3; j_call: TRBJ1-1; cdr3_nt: TGTGCCAGCAGGCCCGAGGGAATCGAAAACACTGAAGCTTTCTTT; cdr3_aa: CASRPEGIENTEAFF
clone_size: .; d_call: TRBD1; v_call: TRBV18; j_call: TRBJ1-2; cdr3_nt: TGTGCCAGCTCACCACGGGACAGGCCCTATGGCTACACCTTC; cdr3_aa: CASSPRDRPYGYTF
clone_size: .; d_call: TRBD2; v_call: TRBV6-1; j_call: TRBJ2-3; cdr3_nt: TGTGCCAGCAGTGAAAGGCGACTAGCGGACACAGATACGCAGTATTTT; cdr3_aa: CASSERRLADTDTQYF
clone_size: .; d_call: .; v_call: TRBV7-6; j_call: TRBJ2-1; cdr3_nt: TGTGCCAGCAGCTTAGCGGTGGGCAGGGGCAATGAGCAGTTCTTC; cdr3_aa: CASSLAVGRGNEQFF
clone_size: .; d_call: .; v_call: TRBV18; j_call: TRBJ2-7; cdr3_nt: TGTGCCAGCTCACCACTACAGCAGACCTACGAGCAGTACTTC; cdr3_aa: CASSPLQQTYEQYF
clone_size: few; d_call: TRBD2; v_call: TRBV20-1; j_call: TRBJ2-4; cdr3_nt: TGCAGTGCTAGTTGGCTAGCGGGGGTACCCAAAAACATTCAGTACTTC; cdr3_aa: CSASWLAGVPKNIQYF
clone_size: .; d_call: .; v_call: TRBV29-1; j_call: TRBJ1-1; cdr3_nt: TGCAGCGTTGACGGCGACACTCGGAACACTGAAGCTTTCTTT; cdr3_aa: CSVDGDTRNTEAFF
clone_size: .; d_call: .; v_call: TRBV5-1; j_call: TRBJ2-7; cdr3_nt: TGCGCCAGCAACTCTCCTTCCTACGAGCAGTACTTC; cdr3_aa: CASNSPSYEQYF
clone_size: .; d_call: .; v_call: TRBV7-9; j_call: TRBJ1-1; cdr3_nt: TGTGCCAGCAGCTTAGCAGGGGGTTTTCAAGCTTTCTTT; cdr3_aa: CASSLAGGFQAFF
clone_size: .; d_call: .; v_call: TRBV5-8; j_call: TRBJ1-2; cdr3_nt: TGTGCCAGCAGCTTGGGACAGCGAGCTAACTATGGCTACACCTTC; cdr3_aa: CASSLGQRANYGYTF
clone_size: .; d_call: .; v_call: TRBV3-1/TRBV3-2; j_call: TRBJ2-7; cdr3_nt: TGTGCCAGCAGCCAAAACCAGCGGGTTTACGAGCAGTACTTC; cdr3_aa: CASSQNQRVYEQYF
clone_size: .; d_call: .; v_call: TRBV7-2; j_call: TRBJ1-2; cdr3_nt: TGTGCCAGCAGCCAAAATCAAGGTGGGCCAGGTGGCTACACCTTC; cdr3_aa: CASSQNQGGPGGYTF
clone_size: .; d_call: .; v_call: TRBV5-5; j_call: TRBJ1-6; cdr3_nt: TGTGCCAGCAGCTTGGGGGCAGGGGTTAGAGGTTCACCCCTCCACTTT; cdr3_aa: CASSLGAGVRGSPLHF
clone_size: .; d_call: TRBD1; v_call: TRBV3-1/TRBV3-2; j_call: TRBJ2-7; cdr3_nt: TGTGCCAGCAGCCCGGGACAGGGCTACGAGCAGTACTTC; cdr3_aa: CASSPGQGYEQYF
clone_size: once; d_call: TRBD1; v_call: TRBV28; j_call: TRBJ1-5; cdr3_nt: TGTGCCAGCAGTTCCAGGGACAGCGGATATAGCAATCAGCCCCAGCATTTT; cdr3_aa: CASSSRDSGYSNQPQHF
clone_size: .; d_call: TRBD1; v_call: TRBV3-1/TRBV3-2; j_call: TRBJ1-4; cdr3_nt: TGTGCCAGCAAGGGGACAGGGGATGAAAAACTGTTTTTT; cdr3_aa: CASKGTGDEKLFF
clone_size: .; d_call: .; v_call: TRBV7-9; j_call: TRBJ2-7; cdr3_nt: TGTGCCAGCAGCCCCGTTACTCGTAGCTCCTACGAGCAGTACTTC; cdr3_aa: CASSPVTRSSYEQYF
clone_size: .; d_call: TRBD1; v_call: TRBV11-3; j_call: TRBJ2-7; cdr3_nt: TGTGCCAGCAGTCCCGGGACAGGGCGCTACGAGCAGTACTTC; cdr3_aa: CASSPGTGRYEQYF
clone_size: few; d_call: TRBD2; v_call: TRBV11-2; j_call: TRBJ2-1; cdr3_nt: TGTGCCAGCAGCTTATCCGGCGGGAGAGGCGCCTACAATGAGCAGTTCTTC; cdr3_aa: CASSLSGGRGAYNEQFF
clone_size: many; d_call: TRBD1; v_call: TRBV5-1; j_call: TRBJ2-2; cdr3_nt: TGCGCCAGCAGCTTGGCCGGGACAGGGCAACTGTTTTTT; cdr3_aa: CASSLAGTGQLFF
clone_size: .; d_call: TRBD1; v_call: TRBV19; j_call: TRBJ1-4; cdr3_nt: TGTGCCAGTAGTACTCAGGGGGCCGGGCTGTTTTTT; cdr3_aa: CASSTQGAGLFF
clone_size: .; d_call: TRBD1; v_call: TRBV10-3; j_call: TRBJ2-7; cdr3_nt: TGTGCCATAGCTAGGGGGCCCACCGCCTACGAGCAGTACTTC; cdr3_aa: CAIARGPTAYEQYF